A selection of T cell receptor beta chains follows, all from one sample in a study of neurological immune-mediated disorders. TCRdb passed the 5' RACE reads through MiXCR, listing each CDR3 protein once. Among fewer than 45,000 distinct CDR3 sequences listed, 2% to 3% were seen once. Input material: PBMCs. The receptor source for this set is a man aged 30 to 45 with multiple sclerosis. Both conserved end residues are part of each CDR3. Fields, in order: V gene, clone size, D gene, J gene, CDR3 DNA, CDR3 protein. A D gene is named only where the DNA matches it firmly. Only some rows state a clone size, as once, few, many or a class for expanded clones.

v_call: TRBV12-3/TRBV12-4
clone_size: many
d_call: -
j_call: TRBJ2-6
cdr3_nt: TGTGCCAGCAGTTTGCGCTTACCAGGGGCGGCTGGGGCCAACGTCCTGACTTTC
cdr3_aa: CASSLRLPGAAGANVLTF

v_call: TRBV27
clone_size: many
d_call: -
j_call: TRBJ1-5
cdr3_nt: TGTGCCAGCAGTTTATCAGGAGATCAGCCCCAGCATTTT
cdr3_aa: CASSLSGDQPQHF

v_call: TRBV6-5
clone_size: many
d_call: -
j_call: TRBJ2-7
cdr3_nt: TGTGCCAGCAGTTACGGTCAGGTACTCTACGAGCAGTACTTC
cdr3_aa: CASSYGQVLYEQYF

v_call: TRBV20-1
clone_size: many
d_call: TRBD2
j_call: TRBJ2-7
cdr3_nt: TGCAGTGCTAGAGGTACTAGCGGGAGGCCTTTTGACGTTTACGAGCAGTACTTC
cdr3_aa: CSARGTSGRPFDVYEQYF

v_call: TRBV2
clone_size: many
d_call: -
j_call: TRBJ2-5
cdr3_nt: TGTGCCAGCAGTCCCGTTTTTGCCCAAGAGACCCAGTACTTC
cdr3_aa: CASSPVFAQETQYF

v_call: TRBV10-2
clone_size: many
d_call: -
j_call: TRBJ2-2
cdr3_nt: TGCGCCACAAACACTGCCCAGGGCCCCGGGGAGCTGTTTTTT
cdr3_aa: CATNTAQGPGELFF

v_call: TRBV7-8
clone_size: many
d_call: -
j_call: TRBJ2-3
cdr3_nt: TGTGCCAGCAGCTTAAACAGAGGCACAGATACGCAGTATTTT
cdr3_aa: CASSLNRGTDTQYF

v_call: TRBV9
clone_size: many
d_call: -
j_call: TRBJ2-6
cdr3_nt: TGTGCCAGCAGCGTGACAGTCTCGAGCTCTGGGGCCAACGTCCTGACTTTC
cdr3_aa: CASSVTVSSSGANVLTF

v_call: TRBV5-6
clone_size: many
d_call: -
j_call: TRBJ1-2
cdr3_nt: TGTGCCAGCAGCTTGACAGTGGATGGCTACACCTTC
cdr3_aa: CASSLTVDGYTF

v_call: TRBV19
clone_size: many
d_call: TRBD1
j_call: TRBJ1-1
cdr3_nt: TGTGCCAGTAGGAGGGACAGGGCGTTTAGCACTGAAGCTTTCTTT
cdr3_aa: CASRRDRAFSTEAFF

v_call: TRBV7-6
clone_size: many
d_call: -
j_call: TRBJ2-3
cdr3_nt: TGTGCCAGCAGCTTAGATCAGGCAGATACGCAGTATTTT
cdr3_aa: CASSLDQADTQYF

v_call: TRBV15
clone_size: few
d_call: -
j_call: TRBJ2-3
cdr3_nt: TGTGCCACCAGCAGCCGAACTGGGGATACGCAGTATTTT
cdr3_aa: CATSSRTGDTQYF

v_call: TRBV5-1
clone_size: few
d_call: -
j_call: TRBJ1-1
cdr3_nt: TGCGCCAGCAGCTTGGCAGGCGATAACACTGAAGCTTTCTTT
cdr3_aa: CASSLAGDNTEAFF

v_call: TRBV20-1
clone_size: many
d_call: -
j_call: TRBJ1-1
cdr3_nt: TGCAGTGCTAGAGAGGAATGGGGAGGGAACACTGAAGCTTTCTTT
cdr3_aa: CSAREEWGGNTEAFF

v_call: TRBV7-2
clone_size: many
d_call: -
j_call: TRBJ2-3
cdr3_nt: TGTGCCAGCTCGCCGTCCACAGATACGCAGTATTTT
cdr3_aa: CASSPSTDTQYF

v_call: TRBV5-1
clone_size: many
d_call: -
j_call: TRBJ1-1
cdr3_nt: TGCGCCAGCAGCTTGGAGGGACGGGCTTTCTTT
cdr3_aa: CASSLEGRAFF

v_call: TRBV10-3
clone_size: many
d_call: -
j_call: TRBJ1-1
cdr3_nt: TGTGCCATCAGTGAGTGGCAGGGGAACACTGAAGCTTTCTTT
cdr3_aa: CAISEWQGNTEAFF

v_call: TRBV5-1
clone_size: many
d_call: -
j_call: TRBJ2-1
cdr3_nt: TGCGCCAGCAGCTTGGGGCTCAACAATGAGCAGTTCTTC
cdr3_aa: CASSLGLNNEQFF

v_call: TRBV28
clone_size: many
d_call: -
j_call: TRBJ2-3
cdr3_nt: TGTGCCAGCAGGGCAGGGGGCACAGATACGCAGTATTTT
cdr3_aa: CASRAGGTDTQYF

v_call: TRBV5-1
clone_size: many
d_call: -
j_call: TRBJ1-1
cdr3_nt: TGCGCCAGCAGCTGGGACCGACGGGCCCAGAAACCTATGAACACTGAAGCTTTCTTT
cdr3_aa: CASSWDRRAQKPMNTEAFF

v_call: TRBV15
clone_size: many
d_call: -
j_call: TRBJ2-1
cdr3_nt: TGTGCCACCAGCAGAGAAGTAGCGGACTACAATGAGCAGTTCTTC
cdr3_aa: CATSREVADYNEQFF

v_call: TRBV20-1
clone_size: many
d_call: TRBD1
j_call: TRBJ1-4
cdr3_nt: TGCAGTTTGGCTCCGGGACAGGGGCCCAGATATTCGGAAAAACTGTTTTTT
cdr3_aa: CSLAPGQGPRYSEKLFF

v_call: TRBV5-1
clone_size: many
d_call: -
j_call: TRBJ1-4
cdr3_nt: TGCGCCAGCAGCTTGAGGGTGGGCGAAAAACTGTTTTTT
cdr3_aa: CASSLRVGEKLFF

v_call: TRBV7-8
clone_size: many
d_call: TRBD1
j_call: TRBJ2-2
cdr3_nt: TGTGCCAGCAGCTTGGACAGGGTGAACACCGGGGAGCTGTTTTTT
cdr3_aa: CASSLDRVNTGELFF

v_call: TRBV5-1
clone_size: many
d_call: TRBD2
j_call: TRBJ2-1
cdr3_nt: TGCGCCAGCAGCATAGCGGGGGGGCTTAGTGAGCAGTTCTTC
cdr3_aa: CASSIAGGLSEQFF

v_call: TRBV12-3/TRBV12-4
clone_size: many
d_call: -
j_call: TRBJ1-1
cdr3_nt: TGTGCCAGCAGTTTAGCTCGTAACACTGAAGCTTTCTTT
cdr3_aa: CASSLARNTEAFF

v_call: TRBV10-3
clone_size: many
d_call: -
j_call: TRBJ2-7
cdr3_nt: TGTGCCATCAGTCCGCTTAGTGCGGGCGCCTACGAAGTCGAGCAGTACTTC
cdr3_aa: CAISPLSAGAYEVEQYF

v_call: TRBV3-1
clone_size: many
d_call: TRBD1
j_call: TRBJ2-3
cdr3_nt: TGTGCCAGCAGCCCACCGGGACAGGCTCTTAGTACGCAGTATTTT
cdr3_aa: CASSPPGQALSTQYF

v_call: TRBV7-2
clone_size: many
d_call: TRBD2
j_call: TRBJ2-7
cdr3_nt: TGTGCCAGCAGCCAGACTAGCGGGAGCATTTACGAGCAGTACTTC
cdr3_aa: CASSQTSGSIYEQYF

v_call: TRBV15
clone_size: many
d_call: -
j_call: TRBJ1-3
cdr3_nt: TGTGCCACCAGCCGGGGACGTTCTACCTCTGGAAACACCATATATTTT
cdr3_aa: CATSRGRSTSGNTIYF

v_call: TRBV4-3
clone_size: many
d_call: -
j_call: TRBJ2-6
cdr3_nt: TGCGCCAGCAGCCAAGTTTATACGGGTAGTGGGGCCAACGTCCTGACTTTC
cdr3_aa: CASSQVYTGSGANVLTF

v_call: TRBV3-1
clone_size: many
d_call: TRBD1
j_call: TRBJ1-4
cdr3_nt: TGTGCCAGCAGCCAAAGGACAGGTCGGGTTGAAAAACTGTTTTTT
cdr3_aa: CASSQRTGRVEKLFF

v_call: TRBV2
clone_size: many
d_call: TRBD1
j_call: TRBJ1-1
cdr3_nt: TGTGCCAGCAGGGACAGGCCCGGAGCTGAAGCTTTCTTT
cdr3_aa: CASRDRPGAEAFF

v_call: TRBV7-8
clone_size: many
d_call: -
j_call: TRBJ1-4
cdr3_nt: TGTGCCAGCAGCTTAAGGACCCTGGGGGAAAAACTGTTTTTT
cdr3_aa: CASSLRTLGEKLFF

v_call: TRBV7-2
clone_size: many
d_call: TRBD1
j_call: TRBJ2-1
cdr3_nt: TGTGCCAGCAGCTTAGTGCCCTCCGGGACAGGGGTCAATGAGCAGTTCTTC
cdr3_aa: CASSLVPSGTGVNEQFF

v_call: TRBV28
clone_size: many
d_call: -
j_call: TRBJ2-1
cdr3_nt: TGTGCCAGCAGCCCCCTCCAGGACCTACTCGACAATGAGCAGTTCTTC
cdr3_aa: CASSPLQDLLDNEQFF

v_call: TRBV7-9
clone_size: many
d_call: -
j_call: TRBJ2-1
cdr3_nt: TGTGCCAGCAGCTTGGGGGGCGGTGAGCAGTTCTTC
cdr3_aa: CASSLGGGEQFF

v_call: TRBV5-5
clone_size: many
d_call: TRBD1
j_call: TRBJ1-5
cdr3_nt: TGTGCCAGCAGCGGGACAGCAGATAGCAATCAGCCCCAGCATTTT
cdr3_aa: CASSGTADSNQPQHF

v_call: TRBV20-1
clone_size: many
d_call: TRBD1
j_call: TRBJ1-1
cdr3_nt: TGCAGTGCTGCGGCGGGACAGGGCATTACTGAAGCTTTCTTT
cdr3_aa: CSAAAGQGITEAFF

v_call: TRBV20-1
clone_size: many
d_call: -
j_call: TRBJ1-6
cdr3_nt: TGCAGTGCTAAAAAAGGGTTCGATAATTCACCCCTCCACTTT
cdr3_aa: CSAKKGFDNSPLHF

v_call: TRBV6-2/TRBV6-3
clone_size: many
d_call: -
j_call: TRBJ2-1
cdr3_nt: TGTGCCAGCACCGACAGATTTTACAATGAGCAGTTCTTC
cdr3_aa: CASTDRFYNEQFF

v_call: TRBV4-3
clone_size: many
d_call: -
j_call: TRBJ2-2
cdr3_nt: TGCGCCAGCAGCCAAGATTACGGCTCGAACACCGGGGAGCTGTTTTTT
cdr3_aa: CASSQDYGSNTGELFF

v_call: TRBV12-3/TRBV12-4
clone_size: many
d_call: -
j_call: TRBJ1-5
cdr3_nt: TGTGCCAGCAGTTTTTCCTTGAAGCCCCAGCATTTT
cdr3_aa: CASSFSLKPQHF

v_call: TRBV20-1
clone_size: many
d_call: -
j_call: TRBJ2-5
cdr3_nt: TGCAGTGCTCGCCTAGGCGGGGGCGAAGAGACCCAGTACTTC
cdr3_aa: CSARLGGGEETQYF

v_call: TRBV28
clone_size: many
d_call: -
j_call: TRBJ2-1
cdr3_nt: TGTGCCAGCAGTTTTGTTAGAGGCGGTGATGAGCAGTTCTTC
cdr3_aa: CASSFVRGGDEQFF

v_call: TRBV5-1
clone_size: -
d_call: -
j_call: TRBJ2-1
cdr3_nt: TGCGCCAGCAGCGTTGTAGCGGAGGCCTACAATGAGCAGTTCTTC
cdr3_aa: CASSVVAEAYNEQFF

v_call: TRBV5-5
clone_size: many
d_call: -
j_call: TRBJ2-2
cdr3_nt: TGTGCCAGCGTAAGGTCGACTAACACCGGGGAGCTGTTTTTT
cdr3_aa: CASVRSTNTGELFF

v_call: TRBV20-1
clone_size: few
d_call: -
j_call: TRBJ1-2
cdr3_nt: TGCAGTGCTAGAGAGTCAGGGGATGGCTACACCTTC
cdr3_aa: CSARESGDGYTF

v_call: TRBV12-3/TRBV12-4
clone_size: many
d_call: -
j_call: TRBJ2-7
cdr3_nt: TGTGCCAGCAGTCGCGCAACAGGCGAGCAGTACTTC
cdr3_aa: CASSRATGEQYF

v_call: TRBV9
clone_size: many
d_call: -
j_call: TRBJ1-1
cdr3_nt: TGTGCCAGCAAAGGGGAGAACACTGAAGCTTTCTTT
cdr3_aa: CASKGENTEAFF

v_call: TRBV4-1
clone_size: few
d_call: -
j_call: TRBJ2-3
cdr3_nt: TGCGCCAGCAGCCACGCATGGCCGGGACCCACAGATACGCAGTATTTT
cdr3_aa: CASSHAWPGPTDTQYF

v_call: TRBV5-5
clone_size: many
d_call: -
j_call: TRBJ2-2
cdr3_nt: TGTGCCAGCAGCCCGAGGGGGAACACCGGGGAGCTGTTTTTT
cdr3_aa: CASSPRGNTGELFF

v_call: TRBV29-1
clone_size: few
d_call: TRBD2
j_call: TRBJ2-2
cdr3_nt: TGCAGCGTGACTAGCGGGGGGACCGGGGAGCTGTTTTTT
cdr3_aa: CSVTSGGTGELFF

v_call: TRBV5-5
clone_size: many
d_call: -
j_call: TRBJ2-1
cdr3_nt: TGTGCCAGCAGCTTTACGGGTGCCGACAATGAGCAGTTCTTC
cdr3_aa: CASSFTGADNEQFF

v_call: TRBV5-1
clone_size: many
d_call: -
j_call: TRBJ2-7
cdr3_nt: TGCGCCAGCAGCTTGGGAACAGAAGCTTCCTACGAGCAGTACTTC
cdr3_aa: CASSLGTEASYEQYF

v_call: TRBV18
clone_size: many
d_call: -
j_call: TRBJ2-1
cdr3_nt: TGTGCCAGCTCACCCGGGATCCTCGATGAGCAGTTCTTC
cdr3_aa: CASSPGILDEQFF

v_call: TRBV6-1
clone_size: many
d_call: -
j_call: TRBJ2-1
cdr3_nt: TGTGCCAGCAGTGAATCGGTAGGAGGGTACAATGAGCAGTTCTTC
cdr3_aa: CASSESVGGYNEQFF

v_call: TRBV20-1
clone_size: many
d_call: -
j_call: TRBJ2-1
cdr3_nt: TGCAGTGCTAGAGGGGAACTAGAGCTCAATGAGCAGTTCTTC
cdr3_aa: CSARGELELNEQFF